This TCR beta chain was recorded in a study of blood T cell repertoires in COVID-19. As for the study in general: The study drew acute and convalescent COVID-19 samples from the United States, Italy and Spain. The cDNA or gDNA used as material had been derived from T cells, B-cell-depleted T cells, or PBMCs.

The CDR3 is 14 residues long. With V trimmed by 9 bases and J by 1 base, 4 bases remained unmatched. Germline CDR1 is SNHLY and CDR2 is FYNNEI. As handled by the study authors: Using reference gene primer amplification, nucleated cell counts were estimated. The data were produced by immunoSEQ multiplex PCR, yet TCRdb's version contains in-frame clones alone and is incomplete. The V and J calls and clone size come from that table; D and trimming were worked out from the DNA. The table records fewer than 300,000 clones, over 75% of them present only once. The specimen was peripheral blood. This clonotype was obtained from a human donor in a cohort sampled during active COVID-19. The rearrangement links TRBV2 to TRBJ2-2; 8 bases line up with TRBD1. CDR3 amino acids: CARAGTGNTGELFF. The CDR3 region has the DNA TGTGCCAGGGCCGGGACAGGGAACACCGGGGAGCTGTTTTTT.